This T cell receptor beta chain was sequenced in a study of vaccination effects on CD4 cells after COVID-19. Looking at the study overall: Cultures used fewer than 2.5 million PBMC per well, 9.5 to 10 IU/ml IL-2 and around 9.5 ug/ml peptides.

At the end of around eleven days of culture, CD4+ T cells were isolated. Regarding this clone: What it recognizes is unknown.

The germline V and J ends were trimmed by 4 bases and 1 base, with 7 bases remaining between them. The CDR3 runs to 13 residues. The germline CDR1 and CDR2 sequences are MNHEY and SVGAGI. Overall study results and limits: The study, lacking early post-infection timepoints, had few convalescent patients. After vaccination, spike-reactive clones in convalescents were mostly new vaccine-induced clones.

The repertoire was sequenced with immunoSEQ multiplex PCR; TCRdb's copy has only in-frame clones and lacks some. The sample yields tens of thousands of clones, roughly 76% seen once. The TCR originated in a human donor who had a prior SARS-CoV-2 infection. V is TRBV6-5 and J is TRBJ1-1; the D is unclear. The specimen was CD4+ T cells from PBMCs cultured without peptide, collected before COVID-19 vaccination. The DNA of the CDR3 is TGTGCCAGCAGTTGGGGTACGAACACTGAAGCTTTCTTT. It yields the protein CASSWGTNTEAFF.